This entry features one TCR beta chain sequence. This sample was taken from a study of blood T cell repertoires in COVID-19. Profiling relied on immunoSEQ multiplex PCR, and the TCRdb table lists in-frame clones only, not all of them. In the table there are approximately 300,000 clones, over 70% of which are singletons. The V and J ends lost 2 bases and 3 bases respectively, with 7 bases between them. Germline CDR1 MNHEY, CDR2 SVGAGI. The CDR3 is 13 residues long. Sequenced: peripheral blood. The receptor's source is a woman aged 45 to 65 with acute or convalescent COVID-19. V and J are TRBV6-5 and TRBJ1-2; no clear D gene. CDR3 region: CASSYKFDYGYTF. CDR3 DNA sequence: TGTGCCAGCAGTTACAAATTCGACTATGGCTACACCTTC.